This entry lists 22 T cell receptor beta chains sequenced from one sample in a study of vaccination and CD4 T cells after COVID-19. The antigens for these receptors are not known. Treatment reported: roughly 10-day PBMC culture with coronavirus spike peptide pools or control peptides (ViraFEST assay). Oncomine TCR Beta short-read sequencing was applied to DNA from cultured CD4+ T cells. One entry per CDR3 protein results from TCRdb running MiXCR on the PCR reads. Among approximately 9,300 distinct CDR3 sequences listed, approximately 71% were seen once. The sequencing input was CD4+ T cells from blood, cultured in vitro. These receptors all stem from a human donor who had recovered from COVID-19.

J is TRBJ1-2 and V is TRBV20-1; a weak D match, TRBD1 (5 bases). Per germline, CDR1 DFQATT and CDR2 SNEGSKA (reference sequence). The V and J ends lost 3 bases and 6 bases respectively, with 11 bases between them. The length of the CDR3 is 12 residues. CDR3 loop: CSASRSGNGYTF. CDR3 DNA sequence: TGCAGTGCTAGTAGGTCAGGGAATGGCTACACCTTC.

This clonotype was found a few times. This chain links TRBV4-2 with TRBJ1-2, with TRBD1 matching 10 bases. The J segment lost 4 bases and the V segment lost 4 bases, leaving 6 bases of the junction unmatched. CDR3 size: 15 residues. Germline V gene sequence: CDR1 LGHNA, CDR2 YNFKEQ. For the CDR3, the DNA is TGTGCCAGCAGCCCGGGGACAGGGGCATCCTATGGCTACACCTTC. Translation: CASSPGTGASYGYTF.

This chain connects TRBV7-2 to TRBJ2-5, with TRBD2 identical over 12 bases. Germline assignment: CDR1 SGHTA and CDR2 FQGNSA. The CDR3 spans 17 residues. Trimming cost V 5 bases and J 3 bases; bases outside gene matches: 10. The CDR3 loop is CASSPPIRLAGEETQYF. In DNA, the CDR3 is TGTGCCAGCAGCCCACCCATCCGACTAGCGGGGGAAGAGACCCAGTACTTC.

V and J are TRBV30 and TRBJ2-1; 8 bases map to TRBD1. The CDR3 sequence is 13 residues long. V lost 2 bases, J lost 6 bases, and 3 bases stayed unmatched. The germline V gene has CDR1 GTSNPN and CDR2 SVGIG (reference sequence). CDR3 loop: CAWSWGQANEQFF. CDR3 nucleotides: TGTGCCTGGAGTTGGGGACAGGCCAATGAGCAGTTCTTC.

The chain joins TRBV23-1 to TRBJ1-5; no reliable D call. TRBV23-1 is reported as an ORF; its role is uncertain. Trimming cost V 0 bases and J 5 bases, with 14 bases left between them. There are 16 residues in the CDR3. The CDR3 nucleotides read TGCGCCAGCAGTCAATCAGCGGGATCCCGGTATCAGCCCCAGCATTTT. The encoded protein is CASSQSAGSRYQPQHF.

Details on this clonotype: The junction departs from the called germline gene at one end, perhaps through a read error. The chain uses TRBV3-1 and TRBJ2-7, with D unresolved. The length of the CDR3 is 11 residues. Looked up from germline, CDR1 is LGHDT and CDR2 is YNNKEL (reference sequence). CDR3 in amino acids: CASSQGQVQYF. CDR3 nucleotide sequence: TGTGCCAGCAGCCAAGGTCAGGTTCAGTATTTC.

The chain joins TRBV29-1 to TRBJ1-1, with no clear D. CDR1 SQVTM and CDR2 ANQGSEA come from the germline V gene. Trimming left V 7 bases short and J 2 bases short, with 11 bases between. This CDR3 has 12 amino acids. The CDR3 bases are TGCAGCGCCACTACCGTTAACACTGAAGCTTTCTTT. Protein: CSATTVNTEAFF. Using reference TRBV29-1 and TRBJ1-1 for the parts outside the CDR3, the full variable domain is SAVISQKPSRDICQRGTSLTIQCQVDSQVTMMFWYRQQPGQSLTLIATANQGSEATYESGFVIDKFPISRPNLTFSTLTVSNMSPEDSSIYLCSATTVNTEAFFGQGTRLTVV.

This clonotype is a singleton in its sample. This rearrangement joins TRBV18 to TRBJ2-1; TRBD1 matches 11 bases. CDR3 length equals 14 residues. CDR1 and CDR2 from the germline V gene are KGHSH and LQKENI. The J segment lost 9 bases and the V segment lost 4 bases, leaving 5 bases of the junction unmatched. CDR3 amino acids: CASSLGQGAGEQFF. The CDR3 coding sequence is TGTGCCAGCTCACTTGGACAGGGGGCAGGTGAGCAGTTCTTC.

J is TRBJ1-1 and V is TRBV20-1; no firm D call. The CDR3 runs 12 residues. The germline CDR1 and CDR2 sequences are DFQATT and SNEGSKA (reference sequence). The V gene lost 4 bases and the J gene lost 1 base, with 7 bases spanning the gap. CDR3 region: CSATRPNTEAFF. Here the CDR3 DNA reads TGCAGTGCTACAAGACCGAACACTGAAGCTTTCTTT.

Turning to this clonotype: As the CDR3 is not closed by the conserved phenylalanine or tryptophan, this likely results from a read error. The chain is built from TRBV20-1 and TRBJ1-5; D is possibly TRBD1 (5 bases). The ends were cut back, 6 bases at V and 4 bases at J, with 13 bases in the middle. CDR3 length equals 13 residues. CDR1 DFQATT and CDR2 SNEGSKA come from the germline V gene (reference sequence). CDR3 nucleotide sequence: TGCAGTGCGAAAGACAGCTTTAATCAGCCCCAGCATTCT. Translated: CSAKDSFNQPQHS.

The gene calls are TRBV24-1 and TRBJ2-1; TRBD1 matches at 11 bases. The CDR3 runs to 13 residues. Unmatched junction bases numbered 1, after V lost 7 bases and J lost 6 bases. In germline, CDR1 is KGHDR, CDR2 SFDVKD. The CDR3 DNA sequence: TGTGCCACCAGGGGGACAGGGGGCAATGAGCAGTTCTTC. Translated, it gives CATRGTGGNEQFF.

The chain employs TRBV24-1 and TRBJ1-5; a weak D match, TRBD1 (6 bases). CDR3 length: 15 amino acids. Trimming took 5 bases from V and 4 from J, leaving 14 bases between them. The V gene's germline CDR1 is KGHDR and CDR2 SFDVKD. CDR3 nucleotide sequence: TGTGCCACCAGTGGTGCAGGAGGGGGAAATCAGCCCCAGCATTTT. Its protein is CATSGAGGGNQPQHF.

This sequence joins TRBV6-1 and TRBJ1-2; D is perhaps TRBD1 (6 bases). There are 14 residues in the CDR3. Germline-derived CDR1 and CDR2 are MNHNS and SASEGT. V shed 5 bases and J shed 8 bases, with 18 bases lying between them. In nucleotides, the CDR3 is TGTGCCAGCAGTCGCGATCCTACGGGGGGCGGCTACACCTTC. This translates into CASSRDPTGGGYTF.

In DNA form, the CDR3 reads TGTGCCAGCAGCAAGGACTCTTCCTACAATGAGCAGTTCTTC. Its protein product is CASSKDSSYNEQFF. The genes are TRBV5-4 and TRBJ2-1; D possibly corresponds to TRBD2 (5 bases). CDR3 size: 14 residues. CDR1 is SGHNT and CDR2 is YYREEE in the germline V gene (reference sequence). Trimming stripped 4 bases from V and 1 base from J, with 9 bases between. The full variable domain, completed using reference TRBV5-4 and TRBJ2-1, is ETGVTQSPTHLIKTRGQQVTLRCSSQSGHNTVSWYQQALGQGPQFIFQYYREEENGRGNFPPRFSGLQFPNYSSELNVNALELDDSALYLCASSKDSSYNEQFFGPGTRLTVL.

This rearrangement joins TRBV18 to TRBJ1-2; the match to TRBD1 covers 10 bases. CDR3 size: 18 residues. Germline V lookup: CDR1 KGHSH, CDR2 LQKENI. V gave up 3 bases and J gave up 6 bases; unmatched junction bases: 16. The CDR3 nucleotides are TGTGCCAGCTCACCCTCGGACAGGGGGAGTGTTGGGCATCATGGCTACACCTTC. Translation gives CASSPSDRGSVGHHGYTF.

This clonotype was detected a few times. V usage is TRBV7-2 and J usage is TRBJ2-1; 11 nucleotides match TRBD2. CDR1 and CDR2 (germline): SGHTA, FQGNSA. V lost 6 bases and J lost 7; bases outside the gene matches: 8. The CDR3 has 15 amino acids. As DNA, the CDR3 is TGTGCCAGCAGTGTTAGCGGGGGGGTCGGGAATGAGCAGTTCTTC. Protein product: CASSVSGGVGNEQFF.

The rearrangement links TRBV7-2 to TRBJ1-3, with a tentative D call TRBD1 (6 bases). Germline loops: CDR1 SGHTA, CDR2 FQGNSA. The CDR3 has 17 amino acids. The V gene lost 2 bases and the J gene lost 0 bases, with 14 bases spanning the gap. The CDR3 sequence: CASSLYGGPISGNTIYF. The CDR3 DNA reads TGTGCCAGCAGCTTATATGGGGGGCCGATCTCTGGAAACACCATATATTTT.

This chain's CDR3 is CASSEWGGGYTF. CDR3 DNA: TGTGCCAGCAGTGAATGGGGAGGTGGCTACACCTTC. This sequence joins TRBV6-1 and TRBJ1-2; D uncertain. V was cut by 2 bases and J by 7 bases, with 8 bases left in between. This CDR3 has 12 residues. CDR1 MNHNS and CDR2 SASEGT come from the germline V gene.

This clonotype has more than one count but fewer than ten. The genes are TRBV12-3 or TRBV12-4 and TRBJ2-5, with 7 bases matching TRBD1. This CDR3 is built from 13 residues. V was clipped by 7 bases and J by 5 bases; unmatched bases: 7. CDR3 sequence reads: CASTTGVEETQYF. The CDR3 DNA sequence: TGTGCCAGCACAACAGGGGTCGAGGAGACCCAGTACTTC.

The chain uses TRBV12-3 or TRBV12-4 and TRBJ1-5; no clear D. This CDR3 has 15 amino acids. V was cut by 6 bases and J by 0 bases, with 12 bases left in between. Here the CDR3 DNA reads TGTGCCAGCAGCCGTTCGGGGTATAGCAATCAGCCCCAGCATTTT. This translates into CASSRSGYSNQPQHF.

V usage is TRBV20-1 and J usage is TRBJ1-2; no clear D. This CDR3 is 15 amino acids long. The germline gives CDR1 DFQATT, CDR2 SNEGSKA (reference sequence). V lost 2 bases to trimming and J lost 4 bases, with 17 bases between them. This chain's CDR3 is CSARNLDHARYGYTF. The CDR3 DNA reads TGCAGTGCTAGAAACTTGGACCACGCCCGCTATGGCTACACCTTC.

The J gene is TRBJ1-1, the V gene TRBV20-1; possible D gene TRBD1, 6 bases. Germline V gene lookup returns CDR1 DFQATT and CDR2 SNEGSKA (reference sequence). CDR3 length equals 15 residues. V lost 3 bases and J 0 bases, leaving 14 bases between the germline ends. CDR3 sequence reads: CSASYRALMNTEAFF. Written as DNA, the CDR3 is TGCAGTGCTAGTTACAGGGCGCTAATGAACACTGAAGCTTTCTTT.